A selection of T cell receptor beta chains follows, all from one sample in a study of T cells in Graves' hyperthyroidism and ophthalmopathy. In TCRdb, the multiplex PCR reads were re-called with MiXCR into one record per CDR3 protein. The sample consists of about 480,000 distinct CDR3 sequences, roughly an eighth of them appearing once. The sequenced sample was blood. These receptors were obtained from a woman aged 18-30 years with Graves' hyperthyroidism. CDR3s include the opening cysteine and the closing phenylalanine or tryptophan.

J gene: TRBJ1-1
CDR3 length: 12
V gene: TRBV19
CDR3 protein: CATGQGNTEAFF

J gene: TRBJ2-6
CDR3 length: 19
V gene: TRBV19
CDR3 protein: CASSRQVDRGVSGANVLTF

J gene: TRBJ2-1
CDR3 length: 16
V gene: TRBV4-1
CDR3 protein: CASSQGSAGGRNEQFF

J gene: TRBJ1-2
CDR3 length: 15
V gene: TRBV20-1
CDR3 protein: CSARMAGSPISGYTF

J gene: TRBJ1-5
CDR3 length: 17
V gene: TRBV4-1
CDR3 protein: CASSQVATQGSGQPQHF

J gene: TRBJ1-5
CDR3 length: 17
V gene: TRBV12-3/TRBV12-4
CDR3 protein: CASSLEQGPYSNQPQHF

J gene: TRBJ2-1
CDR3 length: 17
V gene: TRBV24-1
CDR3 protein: CATSDHATGSSYNEQFF

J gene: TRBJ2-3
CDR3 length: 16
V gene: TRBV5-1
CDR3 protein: CASSLVPRGITDTQYF

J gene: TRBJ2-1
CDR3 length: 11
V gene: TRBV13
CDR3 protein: CASSRSNEQFF

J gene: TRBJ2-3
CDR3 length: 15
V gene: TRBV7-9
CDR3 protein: CASSPSGRNTDTQYF

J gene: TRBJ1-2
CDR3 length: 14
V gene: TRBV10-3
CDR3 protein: CATSDEGGAYGYTF

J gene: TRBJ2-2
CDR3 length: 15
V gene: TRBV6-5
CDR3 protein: CASSYRALGTGELFF

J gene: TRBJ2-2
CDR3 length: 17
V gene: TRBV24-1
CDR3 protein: CATSDRNLQGDTGELFF

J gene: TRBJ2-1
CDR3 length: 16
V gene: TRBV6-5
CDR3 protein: CASSYPRQGSYNEQFF

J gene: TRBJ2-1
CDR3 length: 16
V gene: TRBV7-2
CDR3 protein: CASSFSADLSYNEQFF

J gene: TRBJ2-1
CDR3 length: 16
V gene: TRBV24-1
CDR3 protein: CATSDPRGSAGNEQFF

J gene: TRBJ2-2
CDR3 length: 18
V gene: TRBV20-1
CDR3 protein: CSARDRGLAGVYTGELFF

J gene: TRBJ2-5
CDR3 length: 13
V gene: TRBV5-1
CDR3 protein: CASSLASRETQYF

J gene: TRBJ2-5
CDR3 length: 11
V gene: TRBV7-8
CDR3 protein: CASSLRDRRNF

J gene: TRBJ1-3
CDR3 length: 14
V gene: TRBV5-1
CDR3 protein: CASSPTGSGNTIYF